The 8 T cell receptor beta chains reported below all come from one sample, sequenced in a study of cytomegalovirus exposure and HLA in healthy donors. PCR used 60 Vbeta primers and 13 Jbeta primers. Using immunoSEQ multiplex PCR, the repertoire was profiled, and TCRdb retains in-frame clones only, with some absent. The sample includes some 250,000 clones, about 81% seen only once; the top ten take 5% to 6%. Source material: PBMCs. These receptors all stem from a woman aged 35 to 49 in good health and CMV-seropositive.

This sequence joins TRBV5-8 and TRBJ2-7; possibly TRBD2 for D (5 bases). Germline V lookup: CDR1 SGHTS, CDR2 YDEGEE. V lost 3 bases to trimming and J lost 6 bases, with 10 bases between them. The CDR3 has 12 residues. CDR3 nucleotide sequence: TGTGCCAGCAGCTGGAGGTCGGGCGAGCAGTACTTC. It yields the protein CASSWRSGEQYF.

Notes on this clone: Other DNA sequences from this sample encode an identical CDR3 as well. The chain recombines TRBV30 with TRBJ1-2; possible D gene TRBD1, 6 bases. Germline loops: CDR1 GTSNPN, CDR2 SVGIG (reference sequence). Trimming stripped 0 bases from V and 3 bases from J, with 8 bases between. The CDR3 has 13 residues. The CDR3 DNA is TGTGCCTGGAGTGTACAGGGAGACTATGGCTACACCTTC. Amino acid sequence: CAWSVQGDYGYTF. The entire variable domain, with the rest obtained from reference TRBV30 and TRBJ1-2, is as follows: SQTIHQWPATLVQPVGSPLSLECTVEGTSNPNLYWYRQAAGRGLQLLFYSVGIGQISSEVPQNLSASRPQDRQFILSSKKLLLSDSGFYLCAWSVQGDYGYTFGSGTRLTVV.

The chain links TRBV7-2 to TRBJ1-5, with TRBD1 matching 7 bases. The CDR3 consists of 16 residues. In germline, CDR1 is SGHTA, CDR2 FQGNSA. Trimming removed 6 bases from V and 3 bases from J; junction bases left unmatched: 11. The CDR3 reads CASSTGRTGNNQPQHF. The DNA of the CDR3 is TGTGCCAGCAGTACAGGCAGGACAGGCAACAATCAGCCCCAGCATTTT.

The chain has TRBV10-3 and TRBJ2-5, with 8 bases aligning to TRBD1. CDR3 length equals 14 residues. J gave up 4 bases and V 6 bases, and 7 bases lay outside the gene matches. CDR1 is ENHRY, CDR2 SYGVKD, per germline. The CDR3 bases are TGTGCCATCAGCATGGACAGGGTCACAGAGACCCAGTACTTC. Its protein is CAISMDRVTETQYF.

CDR3 DNA sequence: TGTGCCATCAGTGAGCGGGCAGGGTATAGCAATCAGCCCCAGCATTTT. Translated, it gives CAISERAGYSNQPQHF. This chain joins TRBV10-3 and TRBJ1-5, with a weak D call TRBD1 (5 bases). Germline CDR1 ENHRY, CDR2 SYGVKD. CDR3 size: 16 residues. V gave up 2 bases and J gave up 0 bases, with 11 bases separating them.

The J gene is TRBJ1-2, the V gene TRBV7-2; 10 bases align to TRBD1. This CDR3 has 15 amino acids. Germline CDR1 SGHTA, CDR2 FQGNSA. The V segment lost 4 bases and the J segment 12 bases; nucleotides outside the gene matches: 14. CDR3: CASSSQPGQGMKNTF. As DNA, the CDR3 is TGTGCCAGCAGCTCCCAGCCGGGACAGGGGATGAAGAACACCTTC. Combining the CDR3 with reference TRBV7-2 and TRBJ1-2 gives the whole variable domain GAGVSQSPSNKVTEKGKDVELRCDPISGHTALYWYRQSLGQGLEFLIYFQGNSAPDKSGLPSDRFSAERTGGSVSTLTIQRTQQEDSAVYLCASSSQPGQGMKNTFGSGTRLTVV.

V is TRBV30 and J is TRBJ1-3, with D hard to call. The V gene's germline CDR1 is GTSNPN and CDR2 SVGIG (reference sequence). The length of the CDR3 is 14 residues. The V gene lost 3 bases and the J gene lost 2 bases, with 11 bases spanning the gap. The CDR3: CAWSLSVPGNTIYF. In DNA, the CDR3 is TGTGCCTGGAGCCTCAGTGTTCCTGGAAACACCATATATTTT.

The rearrangement links TRBV7-9 to TRBJ2-7; TRBD2 agrees at 9 bases. Germline-derived CDR1 and CDR2 are SEHNR and FQNEAQ (reference sequence). V was clipped by 5 bases and J by 2 bases; unmatched bases: 7. The length of the CDR3 is 15 residues. CDR3 in amino acids: CASSPRTSVAYEQYF. The CDR3 coding sequence is TGTGCCAGCAGCCCAAGGACTAGCGTGGCCTACGAGCAGTACTTC.